Listed below are T cell receptor beta chains from one sample, sequenced in a study of response to subunit inactivated influenza vaccine. TCRdb analysed the RT-PCR reads with MiXCR anew, one entry per CDR3 protein. The data show 700,000 to 900,000 distinct CDR3 sequences, roughly 20% seen once. Specimen: PBMCs from blood, collected approximately 5 days after vaccination. The receptors here all came from a man in his forties or fifties who received an inactivated influenza vaccine. Both conserved end residues are part of each CDR3.

v_call	j_call	cdr3_aa
TRBV28	TRBJ2-2	CASSLQGLDTGELFF
TRBV12-3/TRBV12-4	TRBJ2-3	CASSSPVSPRTSGLPDTQYF
TRBV4-3	TRBJ1-4	CASSQERQTYTNEKLFF
TRBV5-5	TRBJ1-3	CASSRVLSGNTIYF
TRBV9	TRBJ2-2	CASSVGTLGELFF
TRBV28	TRBJ2-6	CASSLGISGSSGANVLTF
TRBV6-2/TRBV6-3	TRBJ2-5	CASSSVRDRGRRETQYF
TRBV7-6	TRBJ2-3	CASSSGPTDTQYF
TRBV19	TRBJ2-1	CASSMQDFNEQFF
TRBV12-3/TRBV12-4	TRBJ2-7	CASSPLHGRGQEQYF
TRBV3-1	TRBJ2-7	CASSPSFSGQPYEQYF
TRBV29-1	TRBJ2-7	CSVARRSGSLDEQYF
TRBV12-3/TRBV12-4	TRBJ2-7	CASRSGTGGIEQYF
TRBV9	TRBJ2-5	CASSGWTPGTRETQYF
TRBV6-1	TRBJ2-1	CASRGADRLNNEQFF
TRBV12-3/TRBV12-4	TRBJ2-7	CASSPLYPGYEQYF
TRBV20-1	TRBJ2-3	CSALLGNRDTQYF
TRBV28	TRBJ2-5	CASSFGAGAVETQYF
TRBV27	TRBJ1-5	CASSLGQGNTWPQHF
TRBV18	TRBJ2-3	CASSPRGQAAGDTQYF
TRBV7-9	TRBJ2-5	CASSLLGLLQTQYF
TRBV9	TRBJ1-4	CASSSRGGEKLFF
TRBV5-5	TRBJ2-6	CASSKDSSGANVLTF
TRBV20-1	TRBJ2-5	CSATRMQFQETQYF
TRBV15	TRBJ1-6	CATSRAGLALHF
TRBV6-1	TRBJ2-7	CASSLGGQAFSYEQYF
TRBV20-1	TRBJ2-1	CSAEAGLLAVSSYNEQFF
TRBV29-1	TRBJ2-7	CSVFATGDEQYF
TRBV5-1	TRBJ2-7	CASSLEGGGRYEQYF
TRBV5-1	TRBJ2-1	CASGLSGGSFDEQFF
TRBV30	TRBJ2-6	CAWSTGRGANVLTF
TRBV20-1	TRBJ2-3	CSARDRVRGDTQYF
TRBV11-2	TRBJ2-7	CASSLLRGRTYEQYF
TRBV7-2	TRBJ2-1	CASSGTSGGANYEQFF
TRBV5-1	TRBJ2-5	CASSLATGEETQYF
TRBV20-1	TRBJ1-5	CSARGPGQGRGNSNQPQHF
TRBV5-1	TRBJ2-7	CASSYDYEQYF
TRBV20-1	TRBJ2-1	CSARARGFYPQNNEQFF
TRBV6-1	TRBJ2-7	CASSPILLARSSYEQYF
TRBV7-3	TRBJ2-3	CASSHGHNTDTQYF
TRBV5-1	TRBJ2-4	CASSLSGGIQYF
TRBV12-3/TRBV12-4	TRBJ1-1	CASSENWGADNTEAFF
TRBV3-1	TRBJ2-2	CASSLSENPTGELFF
TRBV7-2	TRBJ2-3	CASSPGLAGSGDTQYF
TRBV28	TRBJ2-7	CASSFNVYEQYF
TRBV6-5	TRBJ2-1	CASSKGPQEQFF
TRBV6-2/TRBV6-3	TRBJ2-1	CASSLSGRGNNEQFF
TRBV20-1	TRBJ2-4	CSASGGGNIQYF
TRBV25-1	TRBJ2-5	CASSELGTVKETQYF